The 30 T cell receptor beta chains reported below all come from one sample, sequenced in a study of blood T cell repertoires in COVID-19. Generated by immunoSEQ multiplex PCR, the TCRdb table keeps only in-frame clones and is missing some. The repertoire holds some 270,000 clones, about 84% seen once, with approximately 6% in the top ten. The sequencing sample was made of peripheral blood. The receptors stem from a woman older than 75 with COVID-19, enrolled during active disease.

CDR3 residues: CASSKDRAGNQPQHF. CDR3 sequence (DNA): TGTGCCAGCAGTAAGGACAGGGCAGGCAATCAGCCCCAGCATTTT. The chain links TRBV11-2 to TRBJ1-5; TRBD1 matches 8 bases. Germline trimming cut 6 bases from V and 2 bases from J; bases unmatched to any gene: 6. The CDR3 is 15 amino acids. Germline V gives CDR1 SGHAT, CDR2 FQNNGV. The variable domain in full, with the rest retrieved from reference TRBV11-2 and TRBJ1-5, is EAGVAQSPRYKIIEKRQSVAFWCNPISGHATLYWYQQILGQGPKLLIQFQNNGVVDDSQLPKDRFSAERLKGVDSTLKIQPAKLEDSAVYLCASSKDRAGNQPQHFGDGTRLSIL.

This chain joins TRBV19 and TRBJ1-2; a weak D match, TRBD1 (5 bases). Germline CDR1 is LNHDA and CDR2 is SQIVND (reference sequence). CDR3 size: 14 residues. Trimming removed 4 bases from V and 2 bases from J, with 11 bases in between. The CDR3 DNA reads as TGTGCCAGTAGTAGCACACAGGAAAACTATGGCTACACCTTC. Translation: CASSSTQENYGYTF.

J is TRBJ2-3 and V is TRBV7-9; tentative D call: TRBD2 (6 bases). V was clipped by 3 bases and J by 9 bases, with 7 bases between them. This CDR3 contains 11 residues. CDR1 and CDR2 from the germline V gene are SEHNR and FQNEAQ (reference sequence). CDR3 nucleotide sequence: TGTGCCAGCAGCTTGGGGAGGACGCAGTATTTT. Residues: CASSLGRTQYF.

The chain couples TRBV2 to TRBJ2-5; TRBD1 aligns across 7 bases. CDR1 is SNHLY, CDR2 FYNNEI, per germline. This CDR3 has 14 amino acids. Trimming removed 10 bases from V and 4 bases from J; junction bases left unmatched: 12. As DNA, the CDR3 is TGTGCCACCATACTTAGGGGGCGAGGAGAGACCCAGTACTTC. This translates into CATILRGRGETQYF.

Comment on this clone: The same CDR3 is also encoded by other DNA sequences in this sample. This chain uses TRBV7-2 with TRBJ2-1; 7 bases align to TRBD1. Trimming at V came to 1 base and at J to 4 bases, leaving 1 base not matched to a gene. CDR3 size: 14 residues. The germline CDR1 and CDR2 sequences are SGHTA and FQGNSA. The CDR3 DNA is TGTGCCAGCAGCTTAGGGGGACAGTACAATGAGCAGTTCTTC. The encoded protein is CASSLGGQYNEQFF.

The chain has TRBV28 and TRBJ1-2; D gene uncertain. Germline CDR1 MDHEN, CDR2 SYDVKM. This CDR3 is built from 14 residues. V was shortened by 7 bases and J by 3 bases, with 15 bases between the two germline ends. CDR3 region: CASTPPGKDYGYTF. The CDR3 DNA reads TGTGCCAGCACCCCCCCGGGTAAGGACTATGGCTACACCTTC.

The chain employs TRBV7-6 and TRBJ1-2; 7 bases map to TRBD1. CDR1 SGHVS and CDR2 FNYEAQ come from the germline V gene. CDR3 size: 13 residues. V lost 5 bases, J lost 6 bases, and 6 bases stayed unmatched. The CDR3 region has the DNA TGTGCCAGCAGCCCAATACAGGGGAATGGCTACACCTTC. Its protein product is CASSPIQGNGYTF.

In its sample, this clone was seen once. CDR3 protein: CASSLASQGTDTQYF. In nucleotides, the CDR3 is TGTGCCAGCAGCTTAGCTTCGCAGGGCACAGATACGCAGTATTTT. The chain combines TRBV7-6 with TRBJ2-3; the D is unclear. The V gene's germline CDR1 is SGHVS and CDR2 FNYEAQ. The V end was cut by 0 bases, the J end by 1 base, with 8 bases between. CDR3 length: 15 residues.

This clone was seen only once. The chain couples TRBV5-1 to TRBJ2-4; 11 bases fit TRBD2. Losses at the gene ends were 0 bases for V and 7 bases for J; bases not matched to a gene: 9. The CDR3 extends over 17 amino acids. Per the germline V gene, CDR1 is SGHRS and CDR2 is YFSETQ. DNA of the CDR3: TGCGCCAGCAGCTTGGCCGGGCTAGCGGGGGGACTTAACATTCAGTACTTC. Translated, it gives CASSLAGLAGGLNIQYF.

The chain has TRBV19 and TRBJ1-6; 12 bases line up with TRBD1. V dropped 7 bases and J dropped 10; count of bases not matched to a gene: 8. CDR1 and CDR2 (germline): LNHDA, SQIVND (reference sequence). The CDR3 length is 15 residues. The CDR3 here is CASKETGTGGSPLHF. CDR3 DNA sequence: TGTGCCAGTAAGGAAACCGGGACAGGGGGCTCACCCCTCCACTTT.

The chain couples TRBV27 to TRBJ1-6, with D hard to call. Germline CDR1 and CDR2: MNHEY and SMNVEV (reference sequence). V lost 5 bases and J lost 4, with 9 bases in between. This CDR3 has 14 amino acids. CDR3 in DNA: TGTGCCAGCAGTCTGCAGACTTATAATTCACCCCTCCACTTT. It translates to CASSLQTYNSPLHF.

The rearrangement joins TRBV7-2 to TRBJ2-3, with a weak D call TRBD1 (6 bases). The CDR3 extends over 16 amino acids. V gave up 1 base and J gave up 6 bases, with 17 bases separating them. Germline loops: CDR1 SGHTA, CDR2 FQGNSA. CDR3 DNA sequence: TGTGCCAGCAGCTTAGGAGGGACAACACTTGGGGATACGCAGTATTTT. Translating it yields CASSLGGTTLGDTQYF.

The V call is TRBV18, the J call TRBJ1-2; 11 bases are a match to TRBD1. V shed 3 bases, J shed 8 bases, and the junction held 5 bases outside the gene matches. From germline, CDR1 is KGHSH and CDR2 LQKENI. This CDR3 is built from 14 residues. CDR3 in DNA: TGTGCCAGCTCACCCGTGGACAGGGGGCTCGGCTACACCTTC. Protein sequence: CASSPVDRGLGYTF.

The chain uses TRBV19 and TRBJ1-5; a possible D gene is TRBD1 (5 bases). The CDR3 is 15 amino acids. Germline CDR1 is LNHDA and CDR2 is SQIVND (reference sequence). The ends were cut back, 7 bases at V and 0 bases at J, with 13 bases in the middle. CDR3 region: CASKGALISNQPQHF. The CDR3 DNA reads TGTGCCAGTAAAGGGGCCCTCATTAGCAATCAGCCCCAGCATTTT.

The gene calls are TRBV11-2 and TRBJ2-2; possible D gene TRBD1, 5 bases. Deletions cut 1 base from V and 3 bases from J, with 15 bases between. Germline loops: CDR1 SGHAT, CDR2 FQNNGV. The CDR3 length is 17 residues. The CDR3 bases are TGTGCCAGCAGCTTAGCTACTCTCGCAGGGTACACCGGGGAGCTGTTTTTT. Its protein product is CASSLATLAGYTGELFF.

Many counts were recorded for this clone. The rearrangement links TRBV9 to TRBJ1-1; no firm D call. V was pared by 4 bases and J by 8 bases, with 15 bases between. Germline CDR1 and CDR2: SGDLS and YYNGEE. The length of the CDR3 is 13 residues. The CDR3 reads CASSLREGAEAFF. The CDR3 region has the DNA TGTGCCAGCAGCCTCCGGGAGGGCGCGGAAGCTTTCTTT.

The genes are TRBV11-2 and TRBJ1-2; the D is unclear. This CDR3 region has 12 residues. Germline-derived CDR1 and CDR2 are SGHAT and FQNNGV. V lost 5 bases to trimming and J lost 7 bases, with 11 bases between them. The DNA of the CDR3 is TGTGCCAGCAGCGCCCGTTCGGGTGGCTACACCTTC. Protein sequence: CASSARSGGYTF.

The J gene is TRBJ1-2, the V gene TRBV9, with 8 nucleotides matching TRBD1. CDR3 length: 13 residues. V lost 4 bases to trimming and J lost 5 bases; unmatched junction nucleotides: 4. Germline V lookup: CDR1 SGDLS, CDR2 YYNGEE. CDR3 loop: CASSPQGGYGYTF. In DNA form, the CDR3 reads TGTGCCAGCAGCCCACAGGGGGGGTATGGCTACACCTTC.

This clone has just a few counts. V usage is TRBV6-5 and J usage is TRBJ2-7, with 7 positions matching TRBD1. CDR3 length: 15 residues. After removal of 4 bases from V and 1 base from J, the junction contained 7 bases not matched to a gene. Germline-derived CDR1 and CDR2 are MNHEY and SVGAGI. This CDR3 reads CASSFLGQVSYEQYF. The CDR3 DNA sequence: TGTGCCAGCAGTTTCCTAGGACAGGTTTCCTACGAGCAGTACTTC.

The chain couples TRBV6-5 to TRBJ1-4; 9 bases align to TRBD1. The V gene end was trimmed by 2 bases and the J gene end by 7 bases; junction bases not matched to a gene: 5. The CDR3 is 15 amino acids. Germline lookup yields CDR1 MNHEY and CDR2 SVGAGI. This CDR3 reads CASSYTGTGTEKLFF. CDR3 nucleotides: TGTGCCAGCAGTTACACCGGGACAGGGACTGAAAAACTGTTTTTT.

The chain has TRBV2 and TRBJ1-5, with TRBD1 matching 7 bases. CDR1 is SNHLY, CDR2 FYNNEI, per germline. The CDR3 runs 15 residues. The ends lost 6 bases at V and 2 bases at J; junction bases unmatched: 7. Here the CDR3 reads CASSQGTAGNQPQHF. The CDR3 DNA follows: TGTGCCAGCAGCCAGGGGACAGCGGGCAATCAGCCCCAGCATTTT.

This sequence joins TRBV3-1 (or the pseudogene TRBV3-2) and TRBJ1-2, with D perhaps TRBD1 (6 bases). Deletions cut 1 base from V and 4 bases from J, with 16 bases between. Germline-derived CDR1 and CDR2 are LGHDT and YNNKEL (reference sequence). The CDR3 sequence is 16 residues long. In DNA, the CDR3 is TGTGCCAGCAGCCAAGGGACAGTTGGGCATAGCTATGGCTACACCTTC. This codes for CASSQGTVGHSYGYTF.

This chain links TRBV10-1 with TRBJ1-1; perhaps TRBD1 as D (5 bases). Trimming took off 6 bases at V and 1 base at J, with 9 bases between the two ends. The CDR3 has 13 residues. In germline, CDR1 is WNHNN, CDR2 SYGVQD (reference sequence). The CDR3 protein is CASSATGNTEAFF. In nucleotides, the CDR3 is TGCGCCAGCAGCGCTACAGGGAACACTGAAGCTTTCTTT.

V gene TRBV6-1 combines with J gene TRBJ1-1; D is undetermined. Trimming stripped 2 bases from V and 4 bases from J, with 14 bases between. The V gene's germline CDR1 is MNHNS and CDR2 SASEGT. This CDR3 spans 15 amino acids. CDR3 in amino acids: CASSEQMGVGTEAFF. The CDR3 DNA reads as TGTGCCAGCAGTGAACAAATGGGAGTAGGCACTGAAGCTTTCTTT.

The chain combines TRBV5-4 with TRBJ2-3; 8 nucleotides align to TRBD1. The CDR3 is 18 residues long. With V trimmed by 4 bases and J by 2 bases, 15 bases remained unmatched. CDR1 and CDR2 (germline): SGHNT, YYREEE (reference sequence). CDR3 sequence reads: CASSPGGVRKGPTDTQYF. DNA of the CDR3: TGTGCCAGCAGCCCAGGGGGCGTGAGAAAGGGCCCCACAGATACGCAGTATTTT. The complete variable domain, with remaining parts taken from reference TRBV5-4 and TRBJ2-3, reads ETGVTQSPTHLIKTRGQQVTLRCSSQSGHNTVSWYQQALGQGPQFIFQYYREEENGRGNFPPRFSGLQFPNYSSELNVNALELDDSALYLCASSPGGVRKGPTDTQYFGPGTRLTVL.

The chain joins TRBV7-2 to TRBJ2-2, with D uncertain. This CDR3 region has 16 residues. V lost 1 base, J lost 0 bases, and 9 bases lay in between. Per germline, CDR1 SGHTA and CDR2 FQGNSA. CDR3 region: CASSLDSASNTGELFF. Written as DNA, the CDR3 is TGTGCCAGCAGCTTAGACTCTGCGTCGAACACCGGGGAGCTGTTTTTT.

The chain combines TRBV19 with TRBJ1-6; D is perhaps TRBD1 (6 bases). This CDR3 has 15 amino acids. The V gene's germline CDR1 is LNHDA and CDR2 SQIVND (reference sequence). Trimming removed 7 bases at V and 7 bases at J, with 17 bases between. This CDR3 is CASNDSQGWNSPLHF. Written as DNA, the CDR3 is TGTGCCAGTAATGATTCGCAGGGGTGGAATTCACCCCTCCACTTT.

The V and J genes are TRBV7-7 and TRBJ2-5; tentatively, D is TRBD1 (5 bases). The CDR3 has 13 residues. Germline loops: CDR1 SSHAT, CDR2 FNYEAQ (reference sequence). The V and J ends lost 4 bases and 5 bases respectively, with 11 bases between them. The CDR3 DNA sequence: TGTGCCAGCAGCTCGACAGCGTTGGAGACCCAGTACTTC. It encodes CASSSTALETQYF.

This CDR3 reads CSALRTHGTNTEAFF. The CDR3 nucleotides are TGCAGCGCCCTTAGGACTCATGGAACGAACACTGAAGCTTTCTTT. The chain combines TRBV29-1 with TRBJ1-1; D not resolved. The CDR3 spans 15 residues. Germline loops: CDR1 SQVTM, CDR2 ANQGSEA. Trimming pared 7 bases from V and 1 base from J, leaving 19 bases between.

The chain has TRBV19 and TRBJ2-7; 7 nucleotides match TRBD1. V lost 3 bases to trimming and J lost 4 bases; unmatched junction nucleotides: 0. Germline V gene data show CDR1 as LNHDA and CDR2 as SQIVND (reference sequence). The CDR3 contains 12 residues. In nucleotides, the CDR3 is TGTGCCAGTAGTATGACAGGGTACGAGCAGTACTTC. Amino acids: CASSMTGYEQYF.